These 32 T cell receptor beta chains originate from one sample sequenced in a study of T cell clones after liver transplantation. TCRbeta sequences of proliferating CFSE-low MLR cells were labeled alloreactive. Data came from immunoSEQ multiplex PCR; TCRdb stores just in-frame clones and leaves some out. Altogether around 3,000 clones are present, under 25% being singletons, with the ten largest covering roughly 16%. These TCRs are of unknown antigen specificity. The sample consisted of CD4+ T cells from PBMCs cultured with third-party cells. These receptor sequences come from a human patient who received a liver transplant. Some T cells may be graft donor cells.

This clone was seen a few times. The chain employs TRBV7-9 and TRBJ2-2, with D possibly called TRBD1 or TRBD2 (5 bases each). The CDR3 is 15 residues long. Trimming cost V 4 bases and J 4 bases, with 13 bases left between them. Germline V gene data show CDR1 as SEHNR and CDR2 as FQNEAQ (reference sequence). The CDR3 is CASSSTGASTGELFF. CDR3 coding DNA: TGTGCCAGCAGCTCCACCGGGGCCTCCACCGGGGAGCTGTTTTTT.

This clone was recorded a few times. The chain recombines TRBV6-9 with TRBJ2-1; either TRBD1 or TRBD2 may fit D (5 bases each). The CDR3 spans 16 residues. V gave up 3 bases and J gave up 3 bases, with 15 bases separating them. CDR1 is MNHGY and CDR2 is SVAAGI in the germline V gene. DNA for the CDR3: TGTGCCAGCAGTTACTCGAGGGCAGGGTTCTACAATGAGCAGTTCTTC. Translated, it gives CASSYSRAGFYNEQFF.

Only a few counts were recorded for this clone. This chain uses TRBV7-1 with TRBJ1-2, with 8 bases aligning to TRBD1. TRBV7-1 is designated an ORF whose function remains uncertain. The CDR3 has 13 residues. Trimming at V came to 5 bases and at J to 4 bases, leaving 3 bases not matched to a gene. The CDR3 DNA reads TGTGCCAGCAGCGCGGGGACAGGCTATGGCTACACCTTC. Translating it yields CASSAGTGYGYTF.

The rearrangement joins TRBV7-2 to TRBJ2-5; 7 bases align to TRBD1. Germline V gives CDR1 SGHTA, CDR2 FQGNSA. The CDR3 is 15 residues long. V dropped 5 bases and J dropped 1; count of bases not matched to a gene: 7. The CDR3, as DNA: TGTGCCAGCAGCCCGACAGGGTTCGGCCAAGAGACCCAGTACTTC. This gives the protein CASSPTGFGQETQYF.

This clone came up a few times. The V gene is TRBV5-6, the J gene TRBJ2-1; 8 bases agree with TRBD1. Germline-derived CDR1 and CDR2 are SGHDT and YYEEEE. J gave up 5 bases and V 2 bases, and 9 bases lay outside the gene matches. The CDR3 extends over 16 amino acids. The CDR3 reads CASSLLTGTGHNEQFF. The CDR3 DNA reads TGTGCCAGCAGCTTACTAACCGGGACAGGACACAATGAGCAGTTCTTC.

In its sample, this clone is large. The V and J genes are TRBV5-1 and TRBJ1-5; TRBD1 might be the D (6 bases). The CDR3 runs to 17 residues. Trimming cost V 4 bases and J 0 bases, with 17 bases left between them. Germline V gives CDR1 SGHRS, CDR2 YFSETQ. This CDR3 is CASSPSPGQGSNQPQHF. CDR3 coding DNA: TGCGCCAGCAGCCCCTCACCGGGACAAGGTAGCAATCAGCCCCAGCATTTT.

The chain employs TRBV9 and TRBJ1-3; D gene ambiguous. Trimming removed 0 bases from V and 0 bases from J, with 10 bases in between. This CDR3 is built from 16 residues. The germline V gene encodes CDR1 SGDLS and CDR2 YYNGEE. The CDR3 DNA reads as TGTGCCAGCAGCGTAGCGCAGGAGAGCTCTGGAAACACCATATATTTT. It yields the protein CASSVAQESSGNTIYF.

This clone occurred once. The chain uses TRBV11-3 and TRBJ2-1; D gene ambiguous. The V and J ends lost 5 bases and 9 bases respectively, with 17 bases between them. The CDR3 contains 14 residues. Germline CDR1 and CDR2: SGHNT and YENEEA. The CDR3: CASSPGSVLGEQFF. CDR3 sequence (DNA): TGTGCCAGCAGCCCCGGTAGTGTGTTAGGTGAGCAGTTCTTC.

Points on this clone: This likely reflects a read error, since a far larger clone is one base away. This same CDR3 is encoded by further DNA sequences in the sample. This rearrangement joins TRBV15 to TRBJ1-3, with 7 bases identical to TRBD1. The V segment lost 0 bases and the J segment 2 bases; nucleotides outside the gene matches: 10. There are 18 residues in the CDR3. Germline-derived CDR1 and CDR2 are LNHNV and YYDKDF (reference sequence). For the CDR3, the DNA is TGTGCCACCAGCAGAGACCTGACAGGGAGCTCCACTGGAAACACCATATATTTT. It translates to CATSRDLTGSSTGNTIYF.

This clone is medium-sized in the sample. This rearrangement joins TRBV6-5 to TRBJ2-7; TRBD1 might be the D (6 bases). V was trimmed by 5 bases and J by 6 bases, leaving 20 bases between them. CDR1 and CDR2 (germline): MNHEY, SVGAGI. The CDR3 covers 15 residues. In DNA, the CDR3 is TGTGCCAGCAGTGTCCCGGGGACAAGTAAGAGCGAGCAGTACTTC. Translation: CASSVPGTSKSEQYF.

This clone was observed a handful of times. The chain is built from TRBV29-1 and TRBJ1-4, with D hard to call. Per the germline V gene, CDR1 is SQVTM and CDR2 is ANQGSEA. The CDR3 loop spans 14 amino acids. V gave up 4 bases and J gave up 0 bases, with 9 bases separating them. DNA of the CDR3: TGCAGCGTTGCGTCCTCTACAACTAATGAAAAACTGTTTTTT. Protein sequence: CSVASSTTNEKLFF.

The rearrangement links TRBV7-7 to TRBJ2-2; 10 positions match TRBD1. The germline gives CDR1 SSHAT, CDR2 FNYEAQ (reference sequence). V shed 5 bases, J shed 5 bases, and the junction held 8 bases outside the gene matches. The CDR3 covers 16 residues. For the CDR3, the DNA is TGTGCCAGCAGCACTCCGACAGGGGGCGGAACCGGGGAGCTGTTTTTT. Translated: CASSTPTGGGTGELFF.

CDR3 nucleotide sequence: TGTGCCAGCAGCCAAGGGACTTCTAGCTCCTACGAGCAGTACTTC. It is translated as CASSQGTSSSYEQYF. The chain combines TRBV7-9 with TRBJ2-7, with D tentatively TRBD2 (6 bases). This CDR3 comprises 15 residues. The germline V gene has CDR1 SEHNR and CDR2 FQNEAQ (reference sequence). The V end lost 5 bases, the J end lost 0 bases, and 14 bases lay between the germline ends.

This clone was seen a handful of times. The chain recombines TRBV7-3 with TRBJ2-1; the match to TRBD2 covers 9 bases. CDR1 and CDR2 from the germline V gene are SGHTA and FQGTGA. This CDR3 region has 17 residues. Trimming cost V 4 bases and J 6 bases; bases outside gene matches: 13. The CDR3 DNA reads as TGTGCCAGCAGCTCACGGGACAAGCGGGGGGCGGGCAATGAGCAGTTCTTC. Translated, it gives CASSSRDKRGAGNEQFF.

By sample share, this clone is large. This chain connects TRBV7-9 to TRBJ1-1; TRBD1 aligns across 8 bases. Per germline, CDR1 SEHNR and CDR2 FQNEAQ (reference sequence). Trimming took 3 bases from V and 2 from J; bases not matched to a gene: 5. The CDR3 contains 15 residues. For the CDR3, the DNA is TGTGCCAGCAGCTTCGAACAGGGGGGAAACACTGAAGCTTTCTTT. Translated: CASSFEQGGNTEAFF.

By sample share, this clone is large. A junction boundary mismatches the germline segment, possibly from a read error. The gene calls are TRBV6-1 and TRBJ1-5; 11 bases are shared with TRBD1. The CDR3 is 14 amino acids. The germline gives CDR1 MNHNS, CDR2 SASEGT. CDR3 sequence: CASSWTGGNQPQHF. CDR3 nucleotide sequence: TGTGCCAGCAGTTGGACAGGGGGCAACCAGCCCCAGCATTTT.

By frequency in the sample, this clone is large (0.1 to 1%). V usage is TRBV7-9 and J usage is TRBJ1-2; D possibly corresponds to TRBD1 (5 bases). Per germline, CDR1 SEHNR and CDR2 FQNEAQ (reference sequence). The CDR3 covers 14 residues. Trimming took 5 bases from V and 7 from J, leaving 17 bases between them. The CDR3 DNA sequence: TGTGCCAGCAGCCGAGCTCAGGGACGGGGTGGCTACACCTTC. Residues: CASSRAQGRGGYTF.

The rearrangement uses TRBV21-1 and TRBJ1-6. TRBV21-1 is a documented pseudogene. The CDR3 is 18 amino acids. DNA for the CDR3: TGTGCCAGCAGCGACCTTATAGCTACACTACATCATAATTCACTCCTCCACTTT. It encodes CASSDLIATLHHNSLLHF.

This clone was detected only a few times. The chain links TRBV9 to TRBJ1-2; 9 bases agree with TRBD1. Germline trimming cut 2 bases from V and 2 bases from J; bases unmatched to any gene: 1. Germline V gives CDR1 SGDLS, CDR2 YYNGEE. CDR3 length equals 14 residues. CDR3 coding DNA: TGTGCCAGCAGCGTGACAGGGGGAAACTATGGCTACACCTTC. Its protein product is CASSVTGGNYGYTF.

The gene calls are TRBV6-5 and TRBJ1-5; D call uncertain. The ends were cut back, 5 bases at V and 7 bases at J, with 12 bases in the middle. This CDR3 is built from 13 residues. Germline assignment: CDR1 MNHEY and CDR2 SVGAGI. The DNA of the CDR3 is TGTGCCAGCAGTAACGATCTGGGGCAGCCCCAGCATTTT. It codes for CASSNDLGQPQHF.

This clone has more than one count but fewer than ten. The rearrangement links TRBV27 to TRBJ2-3, with 9 nucleotides matching TRBD1. After removal of 7 bases from V and 1 base from J, the junction contained 3 bases not matched to a gene. The length of the CDR3 is 14 residues. Per germline, CDR1 MNHEY and CDR2 SMNVEV (reference sequence). The CDR3 DNA follows: TGTGCCAGCACCCGGGACAGGGGCACAGATACGCAGTATTTT. Translation: CASTRDRGTDTQYF.

J is TRBJ2-2 and V is TRBV7-7; TRBD2 is a possible D gene (6 bases). The ends were cut back, 7 bases at V and 3 bases at J, with 12 bases in the middle. This CDR3 spans 14 amino acids. Germline V gene sequence: CDR1 SSHAT, CDR2 FNYEAQ (reference sequence). The CDR3 loop reads CASTQAGYTGELFF. The DNA for the CDR3 is TGTGCCAGCACCCAAGCGGGTTACACCGGGGAGCTGTTTTTT. The full variable domain, its missing parts supplied by reference TRBV7-7 and TRBJ2-2, is GAGVSQSPRYKVTKRGQDVTLRCDPISSHATLYWYQQALGQGPEFLTYFNYEAQPDKSGLPSDRFSAERPEGSISTLTIQRTEQRDSAMYRCASTQAGYTGELFFGEGSRLTVL.

This clone has only a few counts. The chain uses TRBV19 and TRBJ1-5; no definite D call. CDR1 is LNHDA, CDR2 SQIVND, per germline (reference sequence). The V gene lost 8 bases and the J gene lost 3 bases, with 11 bases spanning the gap. CDR3 size: 13 residues. This CDR3 is CASAEQPNQPQHF. The CDR3 coding sequence is TGTGCCAGTGCGGAACAGCCCAATCAGCCCCAGCATTTT.

The rearrangement links TRBV7-6 to TRBJ2-7; D is possibly TRBD1 or TRBD2 (5 bases each). Germline V gives CDR1 SGHVS, CDR2 FNYEAQ. The CDR3 spans 15 residues. V shed 1 base and J shed 3 bases, with 13 bases lying between them. CDR3 loop: CASSLGPGTFYEQYF. The DNA for the CDR3 is TGTGCCAGCAGCTTAGGACCCGGGACCTTCTACGAGCAGTACTTC.

V usage is TRBV11-1 and J usage is TRBJ2-5; D tentatively fits TRBD1 or TRBD2 (5 bases each). Between the trimmed V and J ends, which lost 2 bases and 11 bases, there was a span of 21 bases. This CDR3 has 15 residues. Germline V gene sequence: CDR1 SGHAT, CDR2 FQDESV (reference sequence). CDR3: CASSLRRGSLGEQYF. In DNA, the CDR3 is TGTGCCAGCAGCTTAAGACGAGGGTCTCTAGGGGAGCAGTACTTC.

This rearrangement joins TRBV7-9 to TRBJ1-1; perhaps TRBD1 as D (5 bases). Trimming took off 5 bases at V and 4 bases at J, with 14 bases between the two ends. CDR1 and CDR2 from the germline V gene are SEHNR and FQNEAQ (reference sequence). The CDR3 is made up of 14 amino acids. The CDR3 DNA sequence: TGTGCCAGCAGCCTTCCAGGGTCTCTCACTGAAGCTTTCTTT. Its translation: CASSLPGSLTEAFF.

The DNA for the CDR3 is TGTGCCAGCAGCCATACAATTACGACTAGCGGTTACAATGAGCAGTTCTTC. This gives the protein CASSHTITTSGYNEQFF. The chain is built from TRBV21-1 and TRBJ2-1; the table gives TRBD2 as D, unverified against the DNA. TRBV21-1 is a pseudogene locus. The CDR3 sequence is 17 residues long.

V gene TRBV15 combines with J gene TRBJ2-3, with D possibly TRBD2 on 5 matching bases. This CDR3 has 14 amino acids. Germline V CDR1 and CDR2: LNHNV, YYDKDF (reference sequence). Trimming took 0 bases from V and 5 from J, leaving 9 bases between them. CDR3 DNA: TGTGCCACCAGCAGAGATCTGGCGGGAGATACGCAGTATTTT. Its translation: CATSRDLAGDTQYF.

Sample share makes this clone medium-sized. The chain combines TRBV5-8 with TRBJ1-4; a possible D gene is TRBD1 (6 bases). Trimming took off 0 bases at V and 8 bases at J, with 11 bases between the two ends. Germline V gene data show CDR1 as SGHTS and CDR2 as YDEGEE. This CDR3 comprises 14 residues. The CDR3 spells CASSLGQVKEKLFF. The CDR3 nucleotides are TGTGCCAGCAGCTTGGGACAGGTGAAGGAAAAACTGTTTTTT.

The V gene is TRBV4-2, the J gene TRBJ2-6; D might be TRBD2 (5 bases). The DNA end is more similar to TRBJ2-7, so the J call may be wrong. Per germline, CDR1 LGHNA and CDR2 YNFKEQ. The CDR3 contains 15 residues. CDR3 loop: CASSQGTSSSYEQYF. CDR3 sequence (DNA): TGTGCCAGCAGCCAAGGGACTTCTAGCTCCTACGAGCAGTACTTC.

In its sample, this clone was seen once. The V call is TRBV4-2, the J call TRBJ2-6, with unresolved D. The V gene lost 5 bases and the J gene lost 5 bases, with 13 bases spanning the gap. The germline CDR1 and CDR2 sequences are LGHNA and YNFKEQ. The CDR3 spans 15 residues. In DNA form, the CDR3 reads TGTGCCAGCAGCTATGTACAAAGTCGGGCCAACGTCCTGACTTTC. Amino acid sequence: CASSYVQSRANVLTF.

The chain combines TRBV2 with TRBJ2-1; 7 nucleotides line up with TRBD2. After removal of 0 bases from V and 12 bases from J, the junction contained 5 bases not matched to a gene. Germline-derived CDR1 and CDR2 are SNHLY and FYNNEI. CDR3 length equals 13 residues. CDR3 DNA: TGTGCCAGCAGTGAAGCATCGGGAGGCGTGCAGTTCTTC. Protein sequence: CASSEASGGVQFF.